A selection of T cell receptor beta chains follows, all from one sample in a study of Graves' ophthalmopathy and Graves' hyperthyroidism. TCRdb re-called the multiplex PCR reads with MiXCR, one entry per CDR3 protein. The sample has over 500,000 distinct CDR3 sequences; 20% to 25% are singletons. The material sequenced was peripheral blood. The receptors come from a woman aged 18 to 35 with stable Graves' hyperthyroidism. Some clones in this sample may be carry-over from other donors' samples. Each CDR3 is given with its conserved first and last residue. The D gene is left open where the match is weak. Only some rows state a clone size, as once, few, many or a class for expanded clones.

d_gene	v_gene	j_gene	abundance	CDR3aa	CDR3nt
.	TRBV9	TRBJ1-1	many	CASSVSGTNTEAFF	TGTGCCAGCAGCGTTTCAGGAACGAACACTGAAGCTTTCTTT
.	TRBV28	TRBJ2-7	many	CASSFHGGSEQYF	TGTGCCAGCAGTTTTCATGGGGGTTCCGAGCAGTACTTC
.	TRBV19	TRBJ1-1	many	CASSAGPGEVTEAFF	TGTGCCAGTAGTGCGGGACCCGGCGAGGTCACTGAAGCTTTCTTT
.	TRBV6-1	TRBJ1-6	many	CASSPAGTTNNSPLHF	TGTGCCAGCAGTCCAGCCGGGACAACAAATAATTCACCCCTCCACTTT
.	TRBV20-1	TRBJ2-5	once	CSASPGAGYQETQYF	TGCAGTGCTAGTCCGGGGGCAGGGTACCAAGAGACCCAGTACTTC
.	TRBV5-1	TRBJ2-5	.	CASSGTLRLETQYF	TGCGCCAGCAGCGGGACCCTCCGATTAGAGACCCAGTACTTC
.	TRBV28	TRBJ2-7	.	CAAGVDEQYF	TGTGCCGCAGGGGTGGACGAGCAGTACTTC
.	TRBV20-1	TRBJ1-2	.	CSASPQNVYGYTF	TGCAGTGCCAGTCCCCAGAACGTCTATGGCTACACCTTC
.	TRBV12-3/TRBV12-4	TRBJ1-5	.	CASSSYGNQPQHF	TGTGCCAGCAGCTCCTACGGGAATCAGCCCCAGCATTTT
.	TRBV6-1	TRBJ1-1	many	CASSNGPGGGTEAFF	TGTGCCAGCAGCAATGGCCCGGGAGGGGGCACTGAAGCTTTCTTT
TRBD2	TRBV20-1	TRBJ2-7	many	CSANPGLAGVKTYEQYF	TGCAGTGCCAACCCGGGACTAGCGGGGGTGAAGACCTACGAGCAGTACTTC
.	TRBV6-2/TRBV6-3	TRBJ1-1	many	CATSFRYLGNTEAFF	TGTGCCACGAGCTTTCGTTATTTGGGGAACACTGAAGCTTTCTTT
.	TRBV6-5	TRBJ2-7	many	CASSNRGGYEQYF	TGTGCCAGCAGTAACAGGGGGGGCTACGAGCAGTACTTC
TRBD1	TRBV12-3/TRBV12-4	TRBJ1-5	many	CASSSGQGHQPQHF	TGTGCCAGCAGCTCGGGACAGGGCCATCAGCCCCAGCATTTT
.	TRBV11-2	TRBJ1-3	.	CASSGERGNTIYF	TGTGCCAGCAGCGGGGAACGAGGAAACACCATATATTTT
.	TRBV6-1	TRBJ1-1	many	CAISAAQMTGNTEAFF	TGTGCCATCAGTGCAGCGCAGATGACGGGTAATACTGAAGCTTTCTTT
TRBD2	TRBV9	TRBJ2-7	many	CASSVGGAGGHYEQYF	TGTGCCAGCAGCGTAGGTGGAGCGGGGGGGCATTACGAGCAGTACTTC
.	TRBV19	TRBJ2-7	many	CASSPTRGRSYEQYF	TGTGCCAGTAGTCCTACCCGTGGACGGTCCTACGAGCAGTACTTC
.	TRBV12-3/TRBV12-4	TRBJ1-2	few	CASRSQDYGYTF	TGTGCCAGCAGATCACAGGATTATGGCTACACCTTC
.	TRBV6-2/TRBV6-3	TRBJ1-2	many	CASSYSRSRGYTF	TGTGCCAGCAGTTACTCCCGATCGAGGGGCTACACCTTC
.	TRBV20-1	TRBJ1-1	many	CSARASGNTEAFF	TGCAGTGCTAGAGCGTCTGGGAACACTGAAGCTTTCTTT
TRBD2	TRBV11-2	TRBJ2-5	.	CASSLDLSWYSGGEETQYF	TGTGCCAGCAGCTTAGATTTGAGTTGGTATAGCGGGGGGGAAGAGACCCAGTACTTC
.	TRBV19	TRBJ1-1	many	CASRPGGSTEAFF	TGTGCCAGTAGGCCGGGAGGAAGCACTGAAGCTTTCTTT
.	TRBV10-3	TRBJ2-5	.	CAIRDGYQETQYF	TGTGCCATCCGGGACGGGTACCAAGAGACCCAGTACTTC
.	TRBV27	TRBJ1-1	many	CASSLRAYGTEAFF	TGTGCCAGCAGTTTACGGGCGTATGGGACTGAAGCTTTCTTT
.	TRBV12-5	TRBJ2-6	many	CASGLPRVSGANVLTF	TGTGCTAGTGGTTTGCCCAGGGTGTCTGGGGCCAACGTCCTGACTTTC
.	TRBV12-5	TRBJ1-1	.	CASVWGADAFF	TGTGCTAGTGTCTGGGGGGCTGATGCTTTCTTT
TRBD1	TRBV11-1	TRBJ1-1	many	CASSLEWGPGGTEAFF	TGTGCCAGCAGCCTAGAGTGGGGGCCAGGGGGCACTGAAGCTTTCTTT
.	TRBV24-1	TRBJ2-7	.	CATSDPSDCYSSYEQYF	TGTGCCACCAGTGATCCGTCGGACTGTTACAGCTCCTACGAGCAGTACTTC
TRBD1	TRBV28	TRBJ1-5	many	CASSPTGLGNQPQHF	TGTGCCAGCAGTCCGACAGGGTTAGGGAATCAGCCCCAGCATTTT
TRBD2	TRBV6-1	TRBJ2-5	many	CASSGLAGAETQYF	TGTGCCAGCAGCGGACTAGCGGGAGCGGAGACCCAGTACTTC
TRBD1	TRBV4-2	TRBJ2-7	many	CASSRTGQGLDEQYF	TGTGCCAGCAGCCGAACTGGACAGGGTCTGGACGAGCAGTACTTC
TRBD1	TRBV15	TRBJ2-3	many	CATSRDDREDAQYF	TGTGCCACCAGCAGAGATGACAGGGAAGATGCGCAGTATTTT
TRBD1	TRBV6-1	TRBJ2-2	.	CASKAGTGDTGELFF	TGTGCCAGCAAAGCCGGGACAGGGGACACCGGGGAGCTGTTTTTT
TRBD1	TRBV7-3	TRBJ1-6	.	CASSLMGQGNSPLHF	TGTGCCAGCAGCTTAATGGGACAGGGGAATTCACCCCTCCACTTT
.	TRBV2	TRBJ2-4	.	CASSEESGTRQYF	TGTGCCAGCAGTGAAGAAAGTGGGACACGGCAGTACTTC
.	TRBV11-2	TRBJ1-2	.	CASSLVQGVYGYTF	TGTGCCAGCAGCTTAGTTCAGGGCGTTTATGGCTACACCTTC
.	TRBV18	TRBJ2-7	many	CASSPGVGTPLYEQYF	TGTGCCAGCTCACCTGGGGTCGGGACACCTCTCTACGAGCAGTACTTC
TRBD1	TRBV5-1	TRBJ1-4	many	CASSYTGGTNEKLFF	TGCGCCAGCAGTTATACAGGGGGAACTAATGAAAAACTGTTTTTT
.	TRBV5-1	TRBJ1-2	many	CASSLGTAEYGYTF	TGCGCCAGCAGCTTAGGGACGGCGGAATATGGCTACACCTTC
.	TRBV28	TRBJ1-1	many	CASSLGDRVNTEAFF	TGTGCCAGCAGTTTAGGGGATCGCGTGAACACTGAAGCTTTCTTT
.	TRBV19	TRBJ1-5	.	CASNYDGSSNQPQHF	TGTGCCAGTAACTACGACGGGTCTAGCAATCAGCCCCAGCATTTT
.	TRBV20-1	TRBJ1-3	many	CSARDSRSGNTIYF	TGCAGTGCTAGAGATAGCCGTTCTGGAAACACCATATATTTT
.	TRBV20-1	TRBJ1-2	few	CSASEIPNYGYTF	TGCAGTGCTAGCGAGATACCTAACTATGGCTACACCTTC
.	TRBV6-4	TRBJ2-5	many	CASALQGRETQYF	TGTGCCAGCGCACTCCAGGGGCGGGAGACCCAGTACTTC
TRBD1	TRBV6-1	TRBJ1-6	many	CASNIPGQGRSPLHF	TGTGCCAGCAATATCCCGGGACAGGGTCGCTCACCCCTCCACTTT
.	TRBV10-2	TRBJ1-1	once	CASSEGAFRKAEAFF	TGCGCCAGCAGTGAAGGAGCGTTTAGGAAGGCTGAAGCTTTCTTT
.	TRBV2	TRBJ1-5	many	CASSGHYGNPGQPQHF	TGTGCCAGCAGTGGTCACTATGGCAATCCGGGCCAGCCCCAGCATTTT
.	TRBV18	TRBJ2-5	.	CASSHDRQRTGAETQYF	TGTGCCAGCTCACATGACAGACAACGGACGGGGGCAGAGACCCAGTACTTC
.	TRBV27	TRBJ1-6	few	CASSFASYNSPLHF	TGTGCCAGCAGTTTTGCCTCCTATAATTCACCCCTCCACTTT
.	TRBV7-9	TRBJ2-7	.	CASSLDGQPYEQYF	TGTGCCAGCAGCTTAGATGGACAGCCCTACGAGCAGTACTTC
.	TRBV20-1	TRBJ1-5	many	CSASRDQPQHF	TGCAGTGCTAGCAGGGATCAGCCCCAGCATTTT
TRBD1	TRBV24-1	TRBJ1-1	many	CATSDSRTGVTEAFF	TGTGCCACCAGTGATTCACGGACAGGGGTCACTGAAGCTTTCTTT
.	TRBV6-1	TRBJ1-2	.	CASSEKGLGFNYGYTF	TGTGCCAGCAGTGAAAAAGGACTGGGTTTCAACTATGGCTACACCTTC
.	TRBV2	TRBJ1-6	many	CASKEVGRRSVSNSPLHF	TGTGCCAGCAAAGAAGTCGGGAGAAGATCGGTATCCAATTCACCCCTCCACTTT